Listed below are T cell receptor beta chains from one sample, sequenced in a study of blood T cell repertoires in COVID-19. TCRdb's copy holds only in-frame clones and misses some; the assay was immunoSEQ multiplex PCR. The sample has roughly 40,000 clones; under 85% are singletons. Sequenced sample: peripheral blood. The source is a woman aged 80 or over with acute or convalescent COVID-19. Both conserved end residues are part of each CDR3. A D gene is named only where the DNA matches it firmly. Size tells how often a clone was seen (once, few, many) or the class of an expanded clone, and some rows leave it out.

j_gene,v_gene,d_gene,abundance,CDR3nt,CDR3aa
TRBJ1-4,TRBV7-9,NA,NA,TGTGCCAGCAGCTCCCGCAGCGGGGCAACTAATGAAAAACTGTTTTTT,CASSSRSGATNEKLFF
TRBJ1-1,TRBV30,NA,NA,TGTGCCTGGACCCAGGGGAGAGGTGAAGCTTTCTTT,CAWTQGRGEAFF
TRBJ1-2,TRBV10-3,NA,NA,TGTGCCACACGCGGCGCCACTGACTATGGCTACACCTTC,CATRGATDYGYTF
TRBJ1-2,TRBV3-1/TRBV3-2,TRBD1,NA,TGTGCCAGCAGCCCCGGGACAGGGGCCCCTGGCTACACCTTC,CASSPGTGAPGYTF
TRBJ1-5,TRBV12-3/TRBV12-4,TRBD1,NA,TGTGCCAGCAGGGACAGGGGCGTCCAGCCCCAGCATTTT,CASRDRGVQPQHF
TRBJ2-3,TRBV5-6,NA,NA,TGTGCCAGCATACAGGGACGCACAGATACGCAGTATTTT,CASIQGRTDTQYF
TRBJ2-2,TRBV19,NA,NA,TGTGCCAGTAGTATTTCGGGGATCGGGGAGCTGTTTTTT,CASSISGIGELFF
TRBJ2-1,TRBV2,NA,NA,TGTGCCAGCAGTGAAGGTACAGCGAGCGGGTTCTTC,CASSEGTASGFF
TRBJ2-1,TRBV6-6,NA,NA,TGTGCCAGCAGTCAGGAGACGAAGCAGTTCTTC,CASSQETKQFF
TRBJ2-5,TRBV3-1/TRBV3-2,TRBD1,NA,TGTGCCAGCCTGGGGACAGGGGCGATTGTTGAGACCCAGTACTTC,CASLGTGAIVETQYF
TRBJ1-1,TRBV19,NA,NA,TGTGCCAGTGTGGGGAGGCTGATGGACACTGAAGCTTTCTTT,CASVGRLMDTEAFF
TRBJ2-4,TRBV5-8,TRBD2,NA,TGTGCCAGCAGCCTCTCAGCGGGAGGGAAAAACATTCAGTACTTC,CASSLSAGGKNIQYF
TRBJ1-1,TRBV7-2,TRBD1,NA,TGTGCCAGCAGTCCGATTGTACAGGGGGAAGCTTTCTTT,CASSPIVQGEAFF
TRBJ2-1,TRBV4-2,NA,NA,TGTGCCAGCAGCCAAGCTTCCGACAATGAGCAGTTCTTC,CASSQASDNEQFF
TRBJ2-1,TRBV7-2,NA,once,TGTGCCAGCAGCTTCACGGGAAATCGGGAGCAGTTCTTC,CASSFTGNREQFF
TRBJ2-7,TRBV10-3,TRBD1,NA,TGTGCCATCAGTTCCCGGGACAGCTCCTACGAGCAGTACTTC,CAISSRDSSYEQYF
TRBJ1-2,TRBV6-5,TRBD1,NA,TGTGCCAGCAGTAAGACAGGGATGAACGGCTACACCTTC,CASSKTGMNGYTF
TRBJ1-5,TRBV21-1,NA,NA,TGTGCCAGCACAACACCCCGGGGGACAGGAGCAAGCAATCAGCCCCAGCATTTT,CASTTPRGTGASNQPQHF
TRBJ2-7,TRBV6-5,NA,NA,TGTGCCAGCAGTTACTCACGGGGTGGGTCCTACGAGCAGTACTTC,CASSYSRGGSYEQYF
TRBJ2-7,TRBV4-1,TRBD2,NA,TGCGCCAGCAGCCAGAGGGAGGGCAGCCCCTACGAGCAGTACTTC,CASSQREGSPYEQYF
TRBJ1-6,TRBV7-9,TRBD1,NA,TGTGCCAGCGCGGAAGGGGGCGATTCACCCCTCCACTTT,CASAEGGDSPLHF
TRBJ1-1,TRBV5-4,TRBD1,once,TGTGCCAGCAGCTCGGGGGGACAGGGGGCGGGCACTGAAGCTTTCTTT,CASSSGGQGAGTEAFF
TRBJ1-4,TRBV28,NA,NA,TGTGCCAGCAGCCCGCCAGGGACAACTAATGAAAAACTGTTTTTT,CASSPPGTTNEKLFF
TRBJ2-2,TRBV13,NA,NA,TGTGCCAGCAGCCCTCGTATCGGGGAGCTGTTTTTT,CASSPRIGELFF
TRBJ1-1,TRBV20-1,TRBD1,NA,TGCAGTGCCAGTTACAGGGGATTCATGAACACTGAAGCTTTCTTT,CSASYRGFMNTEAFF
TRBJ2-7,TRBV20-1,NA,NA,TGCAGTGCTACTGACGTAACGGTAGCCTACGAGCAGTACTTC,CSATDVTVAYEQYF
TRBJ2-7,TRBV18,TRBD1,NA,TGTGCCAGCTCACCGACAACAGGGGTCTACGAGCAGTACTTC,CASSPTTGVYEQYF
TRBJ2-2,TRBV7-6,TRBD1,NA,TGTGCCAGCAGCTTGGGACAGGGCACCGGGGAGCTGTTTTTT,CASSLGQGTGELFF
TRBJ1-1,TRBV6-5,NA,NA,TGTGCCAGCCAATGGCCCAGGGAAGCTTTCTTT,CASQWPREAFF
TRBJ2-5,TRBV24-1,TRBD2,NA,TGTGCCACCCGCCCAGCGGGAGTCGAAGAGACCCAGTACTTC,CATRPAGVEETQYF
TRBJ1-2,TRBV9,TRBD1,NA,TGTGCCAGCAGCGTGGACAGGGGGGGCTATGGCTACACCTTC,CASSVDRGGYGYTF
TRBJ2-6,TRBV7-9,TRBD1,NA,TGTGCCAGCAGCACCTGGACAGGTTATACTTCTGGGGCCAACGTCCTGACTTTC,CASSTWTGYTSGANVLTF
TRBJ2-3,TRBV4-2,NA,NA,TGTGCCAGCACTCCCGGTGGTCAATCAGATACGCAGTATTTT,CASTPGGQSDTQYF
TRBJ2-3,TRBV27,TRBD1,NA,TGTGCCAGCGCTCCGGCGAGACAGGGGTTTCTTGGTGCTAGCACAGATACGCAGTATTTT,CASAPARQGFLGASTDTQYF
TRBJ1-1,TRBV10-2,NA,few,TGCGCCAGCAGTGGAGGGGGGGCTGAAGCTTTCTTT,CASSGGGAEAFF
TRBJ2-7,TRBV28,NA,NA,TGTGCCAGCAGTTTGGGGGCAGCGAGCTCCTACGAGCAGTACTTC,CASSLGAASSYEQYF
TRBJ2-1,TRBV25-1,NA,NA,TGTGCCAGCAGTGAGAATAGCGGAAACTACAATGAGCAGTTCTTC,CASSENSGNYNEQFF
TRBJ1-2,TRBV7-2,NA,NA,TGTGCCAGCAGCCCCGGGCTCGGGGGCTATGGCTACACCTTC,CASSPGLGGYGYTF
TRBJ2-7,TRBV5-5,TRBD1,NA,TGTGCCAGCAGCTCCTCGGGACAGGTCTACGAGCAGTACTTC,CASSSSGQVYEQYF
TRBJ1-1,TRBV6-1,NA,NA,TGTGCCAGCAGTGAAACATCTCAGACTGAAGCTTTCTTT,CASSETSQTEAFF
TRBJ2-2,TRBV18,NA,NA,TGTGCCAGCTCACCACCCACGAACACCGGGGAGCTGTTTTTT,CASSPPTNTGELFF
TRBJ1-2,TRBV29-1,TRBD1,NA,TGCAGCGTTGCCGGGACAGGGAATGGCTACACCTTC,CSVAGTGNGYTF
TRBJ1-1,TRBV5-1,TRBD1,once,TGCGCCAGCAGCTGGGACAGGGGAAAGGGGTACACTGAAGCTTTCTTT,CASSWDRGKGYTEAFF
TRBJ2-1,TRBV5-1,TRBD2,NA,TGCGCCAGCAGCTTTGGGGGGAGGGCCAACTACAATGAGCAGTTCTTC,CASSFGGRANYNEQFF
TRBJ2-2,TRBV19,TRBD1,NA,TGTGCCAGTAGTAAAGGACAGGGGAACACCGGGGAGCTGTTTTTT,CASSKGQGNTGELFF
TRBJ2-3,TRBV19,NA,NA,TGTGCCAGTAAAGAGAGGAGCCGCACAGATACGCAGTATTTT,CASKERSRTDTQYF
TRBJ2-7,TRBV2,NA,NA,TGTGCCAGCAGCAGGGTAAACGAGCAGTACTTC,CASSRVNEQYF
TRBJ2-6,TRBV5-4,NA,NA,TGTGCCAGCAGCGGGCCCTACTTGCGGGGTGAGACTGGGGCCAACGTCCTGACTTTC,CASSGPYLRGETGANVLTF
TRBJ1-2,TRBV9,NA,NA,TGTGCCAGCAGCACACAGGGCCAAACTAACTATGGCTACACCTTC,CASSTQGQTNYGYTF
TRBJ2-1,TRBV6-5,TRBD2,NA,TGTGCCAGCCCCGGGACTACCCAATACAATGAGCAGTTCTTC,CASPGTTQYNEQFF
TRBJ2-7,TRBV28,TRBD1,NA,TGTGCCAGCAGTGCCCCGACAGGGTACCCCTACGAGCAGTACTTC,CASSAPTGYPYEQYF
TRBJ1-4,TRBV10-3,TRBD1,NA,TGTGCCATCAGTGAATCCAGGGGGCGGGAAAAACTGTTTTTT,CAISESRGREKLFF
TRBJ1-1,TRBV5-1,NA,NA,TGCGCCAGCAGCGAGGGTAGGGGAGGAACTGAAGCTTTCTTT,CASSEGRGGTEAFF
TRBJ1-6,TRBV27,NA,few,TGTGCCAGCAGTTTACAGGCCATAAATTCACCCCTCCACTTT,CASSLQAINSPLHF
TRBJ2-6,TRBV10-3,NA,NA,TGTGCCATCATGAGCTCTGGGGCCAACGTCCTGACTTTC,CAIMSSGANVLTF
TRBJ2-7,TRBV4-2,NA,once,TGTGCCAGCAGCCCGGAAGTAGCGGCCTACGAGCAGTACTTC,CASSPEVAAYEQYF
TRBJ2-1,TRBV3-1/TRBV3-2,TRBD1,NA,TGTGCCAGCAGCCCTGGGACAGGGGACTACAATGAGCAGTTCTTC,CASSPGTGDYNEQFF
TRBJ2-3,TRBV6-5,TRBD2,NA,TGTGCCAGCAGTTGGGGCGGGAGGGCCGGTACGCAGTATTTT,CASSWGGRAGTQYF